A selection of T cell receptor beta chains follows, all from one sample in a study of T-cell memory formation after mild COVID-19. TCRdb analysed the 5' RACE reads with MiXCR anew, one entry per CDR3 protein. This sample has a few hundred thousand distinct CDR3 sequences, with 15% to 20% found just once. Sequencing was carried out using PBMCs or a T cell subset sorted from them (not recorded which). The receptor source for this set is a young man who had mild COVID-19 (a few samples of this study predate the infection). Cell type and time point are not known. Each CDR3 is given with its conserved first and last residue. The order of the fields is CDR3 protein, CDR3 DNA, V gene, clone size, J gene, D gene. A D gene is named only where the DNA matches it firmly. The listing skips clone size in some rows; elsewhere it reads once, few, many or a size class.

cdr3_aa: CASSQDMDMGEQFF
cdr3_nt: TGCGCCAGCAGCCAAGATATGGATATGGGTGAGCAGTTCTTC
v_call: TRBV4-3
clone_size: few
j_call: TRBJ2-1
d_call: .

cdr3_aa: CAIGGRAQAFF
cdr3_nt: TGTGCCATCGGAGGGCGGGCCCAAGCTTTCTTT
v_call: TRBV7-9
clone_size: few
j_call: TRBJ1-1
d_call: .

cdr3_aa: CASSLIWGRDRGPNTEAFF
cdr3_nt: TGCGCCAGCAGCCTCATATGGGGCCGGGACAGGGGGCCGAACACTGAAGCTTTCTTT
v_call: TRBV4-3
clone_size: .
j_call: TRBJ1-1
d_call: TRBD1

cdr3_aa: CASSYGSSFETQYF
cdr3_nt: TGTGCCAGCAGCTATGGTAGCTCGTTCGAGACCCAGTACTTC
v_call: TRBV5-6
clone_size: few
j_call: TRBJ2-5
d_call: .

cdr3_aa: CASSYSGAGGGSTEAFF
cdr3_nt: TGTGCCAGCAGTTACTCGGGGGCAGGGGGCGGTAGCACTGAAGCTTTCTTT
v_call: TRBV6-5
clone_size: .
j_call: TRBJ1-1
d_call: TRBD1

cdr3_aa: CASSESGGDVQPQHF
cdr3_nt: TGTGCCAGCAGTGAATCAGGAGGGGACGTTCAGCCCCAGCATTTT
v_call: TRBV25-1
clone_size: .
j_call: TRBJ1-5
d_call: .

cdr3_aa: CASSQDYPGNSPLHF
cdr3_nt: TGTGCCAGCAGCCAAGACTATCCGGGAAATTCACCCCTCCACTTT
v_call: TRBV3-1
clone_size: few
j_call: TRBJ1-6
d_call: .

cdr3_aa: CSAYPGSGTEAFF
cdr3_nt: TGCAGTGCTTACCCAGGGTCTGGGACTGAAGCTTTCTTT
v_call: TRBV20-1
clone_size: few
j_call: TRBJ1-1
d_call: .

cdr3_aa: CASSYTAETQYF
cdr3_nt: TGTGCCAGCAGTTACACAGCGGAGACCCAGTACTTC
v_call: TRBV6-2/TRBV6-3
clone_size: many
j_call: TRBJ2-5
d_call: .

cdr3_aa: CASSQESPVVAFF
cdr3_nt: TGCGCCAGCAGCCAAGAGTCCCCGGTAGTTGCTTTCTTT
v_call: TRBV4-3
clone_size: .
j_call: TRBJ1-1
d_call: .